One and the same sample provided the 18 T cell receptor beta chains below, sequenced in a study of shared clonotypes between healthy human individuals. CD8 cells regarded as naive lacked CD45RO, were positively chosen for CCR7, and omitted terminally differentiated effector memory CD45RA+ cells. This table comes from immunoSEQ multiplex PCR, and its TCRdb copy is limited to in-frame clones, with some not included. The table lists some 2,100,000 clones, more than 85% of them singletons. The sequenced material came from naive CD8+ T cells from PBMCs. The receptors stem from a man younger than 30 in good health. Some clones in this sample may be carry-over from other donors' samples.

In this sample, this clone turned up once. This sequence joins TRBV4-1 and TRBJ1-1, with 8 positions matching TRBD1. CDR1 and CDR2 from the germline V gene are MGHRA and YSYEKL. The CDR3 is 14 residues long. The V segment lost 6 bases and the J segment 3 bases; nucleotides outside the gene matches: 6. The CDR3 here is CASRWQGADTEAFF. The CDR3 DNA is TGCGCCAGCAGGTGGCAGGGGGCAGACACTGAAGCTTTCTTT.

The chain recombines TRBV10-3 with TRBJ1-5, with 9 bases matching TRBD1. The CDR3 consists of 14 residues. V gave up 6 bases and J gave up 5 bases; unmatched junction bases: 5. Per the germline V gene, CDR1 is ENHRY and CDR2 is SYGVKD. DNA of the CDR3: TGTGCCATCAGCCGACAGGGGGAACATCAGCCCCAGCATTTT. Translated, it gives CAISRQGEHQPQHF.

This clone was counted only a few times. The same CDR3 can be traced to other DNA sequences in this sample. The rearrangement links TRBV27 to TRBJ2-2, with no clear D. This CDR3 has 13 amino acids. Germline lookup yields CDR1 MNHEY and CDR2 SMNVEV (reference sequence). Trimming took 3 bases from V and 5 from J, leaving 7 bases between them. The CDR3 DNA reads TGTGCCAGCAGTTTCGGCAGGACCGGGGAGCTGTTTTTT. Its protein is CASSFGRTGELFF.

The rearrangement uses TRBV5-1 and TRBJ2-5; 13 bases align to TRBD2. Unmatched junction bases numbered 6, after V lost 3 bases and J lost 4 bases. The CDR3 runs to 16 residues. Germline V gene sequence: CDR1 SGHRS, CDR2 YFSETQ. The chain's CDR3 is CASSWGLAGWGETQYF. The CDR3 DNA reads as TGCGCCAGCAGCTGGGGACTAGCGGGATGGGGAGAGACCCAGTACTTC.

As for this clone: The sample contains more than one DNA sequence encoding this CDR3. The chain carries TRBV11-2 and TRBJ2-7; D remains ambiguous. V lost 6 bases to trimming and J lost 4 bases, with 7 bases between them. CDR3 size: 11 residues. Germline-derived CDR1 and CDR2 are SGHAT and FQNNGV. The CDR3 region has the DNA TGTGCCAGCAGTCTAATTTACGAGCAGTACTTC. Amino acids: CASSLIYEQYF.

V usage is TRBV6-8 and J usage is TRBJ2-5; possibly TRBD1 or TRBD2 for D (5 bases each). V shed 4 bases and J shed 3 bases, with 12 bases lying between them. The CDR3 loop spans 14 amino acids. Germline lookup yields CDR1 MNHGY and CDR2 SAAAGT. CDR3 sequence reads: CASSWQGPEETQYF. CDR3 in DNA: TGTGCCAGCAGTTGGCAGGGACCTGAAGAGACCCAGTACTTC.

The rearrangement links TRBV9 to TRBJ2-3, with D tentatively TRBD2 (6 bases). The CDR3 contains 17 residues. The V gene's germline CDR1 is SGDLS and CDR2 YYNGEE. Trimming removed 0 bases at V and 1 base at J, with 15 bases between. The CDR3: CASSVATGERGTDTQYF. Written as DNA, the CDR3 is TGTGCCAGCAGCGTAGCTACGGGGGAGAGAGGCACAGATACGCAGTATTTT. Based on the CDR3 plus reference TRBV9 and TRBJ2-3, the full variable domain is DSGVTQTPKHLITATGQRVTLRCSPRSGDLSVYWYQQSLDQGLQFLIQYYNGEERAKGNILERFSAQQFPDLHSELNLSSLELGDSALYFCASSVATGERGTDTQYFGPGTRLTVL.

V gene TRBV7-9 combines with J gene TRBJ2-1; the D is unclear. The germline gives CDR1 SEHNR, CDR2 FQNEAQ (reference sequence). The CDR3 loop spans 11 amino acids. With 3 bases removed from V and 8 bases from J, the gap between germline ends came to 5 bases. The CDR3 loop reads CASSFSYEQFF. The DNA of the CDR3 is TGTGCCAGCAGCTTTAGCTATGAGCAGTTCTTC. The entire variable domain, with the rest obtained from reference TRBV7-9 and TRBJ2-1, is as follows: DTGVSQNPRHKITKRGQNVTFRCDPISEHNRLYWYRQTLGQGPEFLTYFQNEAQLEKSRLLSDRFSAERPKGSFSTLEIQRTEQGDSAMYLCASSFSYEQFFGPGTRLTVL.

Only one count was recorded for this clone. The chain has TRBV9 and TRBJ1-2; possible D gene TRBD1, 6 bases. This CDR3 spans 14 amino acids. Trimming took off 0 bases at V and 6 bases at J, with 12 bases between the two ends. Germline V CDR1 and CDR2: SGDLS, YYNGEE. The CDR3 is CASSVGRGYDGYTF. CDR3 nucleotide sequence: TGTGCCAGCAGCGTAGGAAGGGGGTACGATGGCTACACCTTC.

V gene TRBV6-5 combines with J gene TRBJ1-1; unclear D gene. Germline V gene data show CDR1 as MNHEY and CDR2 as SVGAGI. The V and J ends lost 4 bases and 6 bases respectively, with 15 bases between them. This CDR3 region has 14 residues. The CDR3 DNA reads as TGTGCCAGCAGTTTCCTTGCCGGGAGCGCTGAAGCTTTCTTT. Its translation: CASSFLAGSAEAFF.

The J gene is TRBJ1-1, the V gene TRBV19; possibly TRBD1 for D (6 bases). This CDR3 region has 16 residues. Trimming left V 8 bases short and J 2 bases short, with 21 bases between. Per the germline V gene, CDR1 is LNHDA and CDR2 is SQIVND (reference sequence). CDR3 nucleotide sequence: TGTGCCAGTGACGCCTATTCACAGGGAGGCAACACTGAAGCTTTCTTT. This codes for CASDAYSQGGNTEAFF.

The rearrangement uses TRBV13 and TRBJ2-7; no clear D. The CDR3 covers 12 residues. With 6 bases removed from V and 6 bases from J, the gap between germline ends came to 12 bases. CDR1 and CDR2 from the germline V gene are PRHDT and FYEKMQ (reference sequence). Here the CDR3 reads CASSPTNGEQYF. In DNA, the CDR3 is TGTGCCAGCAGTCCGACAAATGGCGAGCAGTACTTC.

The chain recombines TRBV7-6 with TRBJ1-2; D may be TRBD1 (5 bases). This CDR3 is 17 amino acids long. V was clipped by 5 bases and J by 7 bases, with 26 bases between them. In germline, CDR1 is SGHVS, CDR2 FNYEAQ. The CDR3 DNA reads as TGTGCCAGCAGCCATACCCCTTTAAAGGGGTCTTGGGGTGGCTACACCTTC. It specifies CASSHTPLKGSWGGYTF. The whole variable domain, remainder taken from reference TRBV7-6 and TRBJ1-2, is GAGVSQSPRYKVTKRGQDVALRCDPISGHVSLYWYRQALGQGPEFLTYFNYEAQQDKSGLPNDRFSAERPEGSISTLTIQRTEQRDSAMYRCASSHTPLKGSWGGYTFGSGTRLTVV.

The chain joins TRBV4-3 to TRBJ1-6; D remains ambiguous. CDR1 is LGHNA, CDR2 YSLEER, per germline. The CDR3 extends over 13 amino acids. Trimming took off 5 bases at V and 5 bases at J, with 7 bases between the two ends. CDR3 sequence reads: CASSLANNSPLHF. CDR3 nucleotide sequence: TGCGCCAGCAGCTTGGCTAATAATTCACCCCTCCACTTT.

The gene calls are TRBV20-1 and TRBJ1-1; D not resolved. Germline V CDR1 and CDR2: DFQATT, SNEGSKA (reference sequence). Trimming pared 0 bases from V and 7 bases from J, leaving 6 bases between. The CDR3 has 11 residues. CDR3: CSARDHNEAFF. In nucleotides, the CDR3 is TGCAGTGCTAGAGACCATAATGAAGCTTTCTTT.

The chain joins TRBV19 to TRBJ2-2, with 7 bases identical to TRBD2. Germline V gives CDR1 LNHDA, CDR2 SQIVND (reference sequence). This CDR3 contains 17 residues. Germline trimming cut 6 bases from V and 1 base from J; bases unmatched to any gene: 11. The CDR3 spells CASRTLAESGNTGELFF. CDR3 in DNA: TGTGCCAGTAGGACCCTAGCGGAAAGTGGGAACACCGGGGAGCTGTTTTTT.

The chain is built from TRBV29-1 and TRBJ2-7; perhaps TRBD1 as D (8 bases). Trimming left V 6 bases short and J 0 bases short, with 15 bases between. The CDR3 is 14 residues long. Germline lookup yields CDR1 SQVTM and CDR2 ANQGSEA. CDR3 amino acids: CSVVQGGPSYEQYF. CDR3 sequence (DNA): TGCAGCGTCGTACAGGGGGGGCCCTCCTACGAGCAGTACTTC.

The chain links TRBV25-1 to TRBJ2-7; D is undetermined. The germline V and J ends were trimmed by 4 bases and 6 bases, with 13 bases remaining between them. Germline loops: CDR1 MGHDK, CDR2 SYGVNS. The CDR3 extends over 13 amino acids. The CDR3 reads CASSGPMVGEQYF. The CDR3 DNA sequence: TGTGCCAGCAGTGGGCCCATGGTTGGCGAGCAGTACTTC.